These 23 T cell receptor beta chains came from one sample sequenced in a study of blood T cell repertoires in COVID-19. Method: immunoSEQ multiplex PCR; TCRdb's copy keeps in-frame clones and lacks some. The sample gives about 74,000 clones, about 92% of which show up once; approximately 1.6% is in the top ten. Sequencing was performed on peripheral blood. These receptors were taken from a man between 50 and 59 years old with acute or convalescent COVID-19.

This chain joins TRBV19 and TRBJ1-5, with a possible D match to TRBD1 (5 bases). There are 15 residues in the CDR3. Germline V CDR1 and CDR2: LNHDA, SQIVND (reference sequence). V was cut by 3 bases and J by 2 bases, with 11 bases left in between. The CDR3 DNA is TGTGCCAGTAGTATTAAGGGGCAGGGCAATCAGCCCCAGCATTTT. Its protein is CASSIKGQGNQPQHF.

For this clone: At one of its ends the junction is not consistent with the germline gene, which may arise from a read error. The chain recombines TRBV7-9 with TRBJ2-1; TRBD2 agrees at 10 bases. Germline V gene sequence: CDR1 SEHNR, CDR2 FQNEAQ (reference sequence). CDR3 length equals 15 residues. CDR3: CASSLAGASYNEQFF. The CDR3 bases are TGTGCCAGCAGCCTAGCGGGGGCCTCCTACAATGAGCAGTTCTTC.

The chain links TRBV6-5 to TRBJ1-1, with no clear D. CDR1 and CDR2 (germline): MNHEY, SVGAGI. The length of the CDR3 is 15 residues. V lost 1 base and J lost 6, with 15 bases in between. The CDR3 DNA follows: TGTGCCAGCAGTTACTTGCCGGGGAAGGGTTCTGAAGCTTTCTTT. This encodes CASSYLPGKGSEAFF.

V usage is TRBV7-8 and J usage is TRBJ1-4, with D perhaps TRBD1 (6 bases). Deletions cut 4 bases from V and 6 bases from J, with 12 bases between. CDR3 size: 14 residues. Germline V gives CDR1 SGHVS, CDR2 FQNEAQ. In nucleotides, the CDR3 is TGTGCCAGCAGCTCCACCAACAGGGATGAAAAACTGTTTTTT. This codes for CASSSTNRDEKLFF. The entire variable domain, with the rest obtained from reference TRBV7-8 and TRBJ1-4, is as follows: GAGVSQSPRYKVAKRGQDVALRCDPISGHVSLFWYQQALGQGPEFLTYFQNEAQLDKSGLPSDRFFAERPEGSVSTLKIQRTQQEDSAVYLCASSSTNRDEKLFFGSGTQLSVL.

This sequence joins TRBV25-1 and TRBJ2-7, with 8 bases aligning to TRBD1. J gave up 5 bases and V 6 bases, and 6 bases lay outside the gene matches. This CDR3 is 13 amino acids long. Germline CDR1 MGHDK, CDR2 SYGVNS. The CDR3: CASRTGVPHEQYF. CDR3 coding DNA: TGTGCCAGCAGGACAGGGGTCCCCCACGAGCAGTACTTC.

The rearrangement joins TRBV6-6 to TRBJ2-5, with unresolved D. Trimming pared 1 base from V and 5 bases from J, leaving 8 bases between. CDR3 length equals 13 residues. CDR1 MNHNY and CDR2 SVGAGI come from the germline V gene (reference sequence). This CDR3 reads CASSYWQMETQYF. CDR3 bases: TGTGCCAGCAGTTACTGGCAGATGGAGACCCAGTACTTC.

The chain links TRBV28 to TRBJ2-7; 8 nucleotides line up with TRBD1. Germline V gene data show CDR1 as MDHEN and CDR2 as SYDVKM. This CDR3 has 15 residues. V lost 4 bases to trimming and J lost 9 bases; unmatched junction nucleotides: 14. This CDR3 is CASSWMGSGGRMQYV. CDR3 nucleotides: TGTGCCAGCAGTTGGATGGGGTCAGGGGGCAGAATGCAGTACGTC.

V is TRBV28 and J is TRBJ2-1; D uncertain. The CDR3 extends over 13 amino acids. V lost 4 bases to trimming and J lost 7 bases, with 11 bases between them. Germline-derived CDR1 and CDR2 are MDHEN and SYDVKM. Here the CDR3 DNA reads TGTGCCAGCAGTTCCCCCCCGGTAAATGAGCAGTTCTTC. Protein sequence: CASSSPPVNEQFF.

The chain joins TRBV4-1 to TRBJ2-7; TRBD2 aligns across 9 bases. With V trimmed by 4 bases and J by 4 bases, 8 bases remained unmatched. This CDR3 has 15 amino acids. Germline CDR1 reads MGHRA; CDR2 reads YSYEKL. CDR3: CASSRSSSGDYEQYV. The CDR3 DNA reads TGCGCCAGCAGCCGTTCTTCTAGCGGGGATTACGAGCAGTACGTC.

This chain's CDR3 is CASSHFDRDGDGYTF. The CDR3 region has the DNA TGTGCCAGTAGTCATTTCGACAGGGACGGCGATGGCTACACCTTC. The rearrangement uses TRBV19 and TRBJ1-2, with 7 nucleotides matching TRBD1. After removal of 5 bases from V and 6 bases from J, the junction contained 12 bases not matched to a gene. The germline V gene encodes CDR1 LNHDA and CDR2 SQIVND (reference sequence). The CDR3 runs 15 residues.

This clone appeared a single time. The chain couples TRBV7-2 to TRBJ1-1; 7 nucleotides align to TRBD1. CDR1 is SGHTA and CDR2 is FQGNSA in the germline V gene. J lost 5 bases, V lost 3 bases, and 6 bases had no gene match. The CDR3 length is 14 residues. The CDR3 protein is CASSFPTGLTEAFF. CDR3 in DNA: TGTGCCAGCAGCTTCCCGACAGGGTTGACTGAAGCTTTCTTT.

The chain joins TRBV29-1 to TRBJ2-2; a possible D gene is TRBD1 (6 bases). V lost 1 base to trimming and J lost 6 bases, with 12 bases between them. The CDR3 runs 14 residues. Germline V CDR1 and CDR2: SQVTM, ANQGSEA. The CDR3 coding sequence is TGCAGCGTTGAAGGGAACAGGGAGCCCGGGGAGCTGTTTTTT. This sequence encodes CSVEGNREPGELFF.

Written as DNA, the CDR3 is TGTGCCAGCAGCCAACAGGGGGCCTTTAACTATGGCTACACCTTC. Encoded protein: CASSQQGAFNYGYTF. V and J are TRBV7-8 and TRBJ1-2, with 9 bases matching TRBD1. There are 15 residues in the CDR3. CDR1 is SGHVS, CDR2 FQNEAQ, per germline. V lost 5 bases and J lost 1; bases outside the gene matches: 5. The entire variable domain, with the rest obtained from reference TRBV7-8 and TRBJ1-2, is as follows: GAGVSQSPRYKVAKRGQDVALRCDPISGHVSLFWYQQALGQGPEFLTYFQNEAQLDKSGLPSDRFFAERPEGSVSTLKIQRTQQEDSAVYLCASSQQGAFNYGYTFGSGTRLTVV.

This sequence joins TRBV6-5 and TRBJ1-5; 7 bases are shared with TRBD1. Trimming removed 4 bases from V and 5 bases from J; junction bases left unmatched: 2. The V gene's germline CDR1 is MNHEY and CDR2 SVGAGI. The CDR3 has 13 amino acids. In DNA form, the CDR3 reads TGTGCCAGCAGTTTCACAGGGGATCAGCCCCAGCATTTT. It yields the protein CASSFTGDQPQHF.

This clone came up once. V and J are TRBV15 and TRBJ2-5, with 9 nucleotides matching TRBD1. V gave up 4 bases and J gave up 5 bases; unmatched junction bases: 8. Germline values: CDR1 LNHNV, CDR2 YYDKDF (reference sequence). The CDR3 is made up of 15 amino acids. Written as DNA, the CDR3 is TGTGCCACCAGCACCAACAGGGGGCGAAGGGAGACCCAGTACTTC. It codes for CATSTNRGRRETQYF.

This chain connects TRBV7-3 to TRBJ2-1; D is unresolved. Looked up from germline, CDR1 is SGHTA and CDR2 is FQGTGA. Trimming cost V 5 bases and J 8 bases, with 13 bases left between them. The CDR3 has 13 amino acids. CDR3 sequence reads: CASSPQNAHEQFF. The CDR3 nucleotides read TGTGCCAGCAGCCCCCAGAATGCCCATGAGCAGTTCTTC.

The rearrangement uses TRBV5-4 and TRBJ1-6, with 7 bases aligning to TRBD1. The CDR3 runs to 15 residues. V dropped 1 base and J dropped 9; count of bases not matched to a gene: 7. Germline V lookup: CDR1 SGHNT, CDR2 YYREEE (reference sequence). As DNA, the CDR3 is TGTGCCAGCAGCTTGACAGGGGTTGTAAGTTCACCCCTCCACTTT. Protein sequence: CASSLTGVVSSPLHF.

The chain couples TRBV7-9 to TRBJ1-1; D ambiguous. Trimming shortened V by 2 bases and J by 3 bases, and 7 bases separated the two germline ends. The V gene's germline CDR1 is SEHNR and CDR2 FQNEAQ (reference sequence). The CDR3 consists of 13 residues. In nucleotides, the CDR3 is TGTGCCAGCAGCTTATCTGGAGACACTGAAGCTTTCTTT. This codes for CASSLSGDTEAFF.

This clone has only a few counts. V and J are TRBV4-2 and TRBJ2-3; 7 bases are shared with TRBD2. The CDR3 consists of 17 residues. Germline loops: CDR1 LGHNA, CDR2 YNFKEQ. With V trimmed by 3 bases and J by 5 bases, 14 bases remained unmatched. Here the CDR3 reads CASSQGREANSGDTQYF. Here the CDR3 DNA reads TGTGCCAGCAGCCAGGGGAGGGAGGCGAATAGTGGAGATACGCAGTATTTT.

Turning to this clone: The same CDR3 can be traced to other DNA sequences in this sample. The V gene is TRBV28, the J gene TRBJ2-2; TRBD2 matches 14 bases. Germline V lookup: CDR1 MDHEN, CDR2 SYDVKM. The CDR3 spans 17 residues. The junction had 3 bases not matched to a gene; V was cut back by 0 bases and J by 6 bases. The CDR3 here is CASSLWRLAGGPGELFF. CDR3 DNA sequence: TGTGCCAGCAGTTTATGGCGACTAGCGGGGGGGCCCGGGGAGCTGTTTTTT. The full variable domain, in which reference TRBV28 and TRBJ2-2 provide the parts outside the CDR3, is DVKVTQSSRYLVKRTGEKVFLECVQDMDHENMFWYRQDPGLGLRLIYFSYDVKMKEKGDIPEGYSVSREKKERFSLILESASTNQTSMYLCASSLWRLAGGPGELFFGEGSRLTVL.

The rearrangement links TRBV7-9 to TRBJ2-3; 10 positions match TRBD1. V lost 3 bases and J lost 8; bases outside the gene matches: 8. The CDR3 runs 15 residues. Germline V gene sequence: CDR1 SEHNR, CDR2 FQNEAQ (reference sequence). The CDR3 spells CASSFGDRGGGTQYF. CDR3 nucleotide sequence: TGTGCCAGCAGCTTCGGGGACAGGGGAGGCGGTACGCAGTATTTT.

The CDR3 coding sequence is TGCGCCAGCAGCTTGGCCGCGGGGTCTGAAGCTTTCTTT. It yields the protein CASSLAAGSEAFF. The chain couples TRBV5-1 to TRBJ1-1; D is uncertain. This CDR3 has 13 residues. Germline V gene data show CDR1 as SGHRS and CDR2 as YFSETQ. V shed 0 bases and J shed 6 bases, with 9 bases lying between them.

The chain has TRBV7-2 and TRBJ1-3; D ambiguous. V lost 5 bases and J 0 bases, leaving 11 bases between the germline ends. This CDR3 region has 15 residues. Germline values: CDR1 SGHTA, CDR2 FQGNSA. In DNA form, the CDR3 reads TGTGCCAGCAGCACCCGAACGGTCTCTGGAAACACCATATATTTT. Translated, it gives CASSTRTVSGNTIYF.